The rows below give T cell receptor beta chains drawn from one sample of a study of CD8+ T cells in alopecia areata. Profiled with immunoSEQ multiplex PCR; TCRdb holds only in-frame clones, not every one. The sample contains 150,000 or so clones, around 47% of which appear only once. Sequencing used CD4+ T cells sorted from blood. These receptor sequences come from a human donor with alopecia areata. Each CDR3 is given with its conserved first and last residue. The D gene is left open where the match is weak. A clone size is listed for some rows: how often the clone was seen (once, few, many), or a class if it is expanded.

j_call,v_call,clone_size,d_call,cdr3_nt,cdr3_aa
TRBJ1-2,TRBV29-1,few,NA,TGCAGCGTTGAAGACAACTCACAGGGTGTGGGCTACACCTTC,CSVEDNSQGVGYTF
TRBJ2-7,TRBV4-1,NA,NA,TGCGCCAGCAGCCAGGAACTCCTCAGCTCCTACGAGCAGTACTTC,CASSQELLSSYEQYF
TRBJ2-7,TRBV11-2,NA,TRBD2,TGTGCCAGCAGCTTAGTTCTCGCTAGCGGGAGACCCTACGAGCAGTACTTC,CASSLVLASGRPYEQYF
TRBJ2-1,TRBV7-9,NA,TRBD2,TGTGCCAGCAGCTTAGTGGGGGGCTTAAGACTAGCGGGAGTCAATGAGCAGTTCTTC,CASSLVGGLRLAGVNEQFF
TRBJ2-7,TRBV18,NA,NA,TGTGCCAGCTCCCGACAGTCCTCCTACGAGCAGTACTTC,CASSRQSSYEQYF
TRBJ2-1,TRBV18,NA,NA,TGTGCCAGCTCCATTGACAATGAGCAGTTCTTC,CASSIDNEQFF
TRBJ2-1,TRBV30,NA,TRBD2,TGTGCCTGGAGTGTTCGGACTAGCGGTGGGGATGAGCAGTTCTTC,CAWSVRTSGGDEQFF
TRBJ2-6,TRBV5-1,few,NA,TGCGCCAGCCAAGACCTCTCTGGGGCCAACGTCCTGACTTTC,CASQDLSGANVLTF
TRBJ2-2,TRBV29-1,few,TRBD1,TGCAGCGCGGTTGAACAGGGGGGCACCGGGGAGCTGTTTTTT,CSAVEQGGTGELFF
TRBJ2-5,TRBV29-1,NA,NA,TGCAGCGTTGACCGACTGCTGGCAGAGACCCAGTACTTC,CSVDRLLAETQYF
TRBJ2-3,TRBV27,few,NA,TGTGCCAGCAGTTTATCTCCGGGACAAAATACGCAGTATTTT,CASSLSPGQNTQYF
TRBJ2-7,TRBV5-1,NA,TRBD2,TGCGCCAGCAGGCGGGAGTATCGGTACGAGCAGTACTTC,CASRREYRYEQYF
TRBJ2-1,TRBV7-3,NA,NA,TGTGCCAGCAGCTTGAAGAGCGGAGCACCCTACAATGAGCAGTTCTTC,CASSLKSGAPYNEQFF
TRBJ1-1,TRBV29-1,NA,NA,TGCAGCGTCGGGGGATCGATCATGAACACTGAAGCTTTCTTT,CSVGGSIMNTEAFF
TRBJ1-2,TRBV19,NA,NA,TGTGCCACCCGGATTATTTGGACGGACGCTAACTATGGCTACACCTTC,CATRIIWTDANYGYTF
TRBJ2-7,TRBV28,NA,NA,TGTGCCAGCAGGTCGGTAGCCTCCTACGAGCAGTACTTC,CASRSVASYEQYF
TRBJ2-7,TRBV29-1,NA,NA,TGCAGCGTGGCAGGCGAATACGAGCAGTACTTC,CSVAGEYEQYF
TRBJ2-1,TRBV29-1,few,NA,TGCAGCGTTGAAGATCTTTCTGATGAGCAGTTCTTC,CSVEDLSDEQFF
TRBJ1-1,TRBV30,NA,TRBD1,TGTGCCTGGAGTCGGGACAGCAACACTGAAGCTTTCTTT,CAWSRDSNTEAFF
TRBJ2-5,TRBV5-4,NA,NA,TGTGCCACCGAGGACGGAAAAGAGACCCAGTACTTC,CATEDGKETQYF
TRBJ1-5,TRBV5-1,NA,TRBD1,TGCGCCAGCAGCTTTACAGGGGTCGGGCAGCCCCAGCATTTT,CASSFTGVGQPQHF
TRBJ2-5,TRBV4-2,NA,NA,TGTGCCAGCAGCCAAGGGCAGAACCAAGAGACCCAGTACTTC,CASSQGQNQETQYF
TRBJ2-7,TRBV7-9,few,TRBD2,TGTGCCAGCAGCGGACTAGCGGGAGTGGAAGAGCAGTACTTC,CASSGLAGVEEQYF
TRBJ2-1,TRBV7-9,few,TRBD2,TGTGCCAGCAGCCGACCGACTAGCGGGAGGAGCTCCTACAATGAGCAGTTCTTC,CASSRPTSGRSSYNEQFF
TRBJ1-1,TRBV30,NA,NA,TGTGCCTGGAGTGTCGGGCCGGCTGGCACTGAAGCTTTCTTT,CAWSVGPAGTEAFF
TRBJ2-5,TRBV30,NA,NA,TGTGCCTGGGGGGTCGGGGAGACCCAGTACTTC,CAWGVGETQYF
TRBJ1-2,TRBV29-1,NA,TRBD1,TGCAGCGTGGGACAGGGACTAAACTATGGCTACACCTTC,CSVGQGLNYGYTF
TRBJ2-7,TRBV4-1,NA,NA,TGCGCCAGCAGCCAAGATCGGGTTGGAGAGCAGTACTTC,CASSQDRVGEQYF
TRBJ2-1,TRBV7-9,few,NA,TGTGCCAGCAGCTTAGTGGGAGCCTTCAATGAGCAGTTCTTC,CASSLVGAFNEQFF
TRBJ2-3,TRBV6-6,few,TRBD2,TGTGCCAGCTCCCCTCGACTAGCGGGCACAGATACGCAGTATTTT,CASSPRLAGTDTQYF
TRBJ1-1,TRBV29-1,few,NA,TGCAGCGTTGTCTGGACGAACACTGAAGCTTTCTTT,CSVVWTNTEAFF
TRBJ2-4,TRBV29-1,few,NA,TGCAGCGTTGCCGCCGCAGTGACCAAAAACATTCAGTACTTC,CSVAAAVTKNIQYF
TRBJ2-5,TRBV5-1,few,NA,TGCGCCAGCAGCTTAGGTTTCCAAGAGACCCAGTACTTC,CASSLGFQETQYF
TRBJ2-1,TRBV29-1,few,NA,TGCAGTGCATGGCAAAATGAGCAGTTCTTC,CSAWQNEQFF
TRBJ2-6,TRBV7-3,NA,TRBD2,TGTGCCAGCAGCCCCATGCCTACGGGAGGCTACAGCTCTGGGGCCAACGTCCTGACTTTC,CASSPMPTGGYSSGANVLTF
TRBJ2-5,TRBV9,NA,TRBD1,TGTGCCAGCAGCCGTGGACAGGGAGTTGGAGAGACCCAGTACTTC,CASSRGQGVGETQYF
TRBJ2-7,TRBV4-1,NA,TRBD2,TGCGCCAGCAGCCAAGATCTTTTTGGGCTAGCGGGAGCAGGGGAGCAGTACTTC,CASSQDLFGLAGAGEQYF
TRBJ2-2,TRBV2,few,TRBD1,TGTGCCAGCAGGGTGACAGGGTACACCGGGGAGCTGTTTTTT,CASRVTGYTGELFF
TRBJ2-5,TRBV29-1,NA,NA,TGCAGCGCAGATAAGACGGGACACCGCCAAGAGACCCAGTACTTC,CSADKTGHRQETQYF
TRBJ1-1,TRBV29-1,few,NA,TGCAGCGTTGAAGGAGGACGAAACACTGAAGCTTTCTTT,CSVEGGRNTEAFF
TRBJ1-2,TRBV28,NA,NA,TGTGCCAGCAGTCTAGTTTGGGATGGCTACACCTTC,CASSLVWDGYTF